The clone carrying this T cell receptor beta chain turned up a few times. These data are taken from a study of identical twins. TCRdb re-derived calls from the 5' RACE reads in MiXCR, one entry per CDR3 protein. The top ten hold about 0.93% of the sample, which has 500,000 to 600,000 distinct CDR3 sequences, 20% to 25% seen once. Unmatched junction bases numbered 15, after V lost 3 bases and J lost 7 bases. The CDR3 consists of 15 residues. The germline V gene encodes CDR1 DFQATT and CDR2 SNEGSKA (reference sequence). The same sample was also studied in work on T cells expressing NK-cell markers. That work adds: Source material for TCR beta repertoires consisted of sorted CD3+CD56+NKG2C+, CD3+CD56+NKG2C- and CD3+CD56-NKG2C+ T cells. HCMV specificity of the expanded NKG2C+ T cell clones was not established.

V and J are TRBV20-1 and TRBJ2-7, with 7 bases aligning to TRBD1. This TCR was recovered from a woman aged 18-30 years in good health. The sequenced sample was CD4+ T cells sorted from blood. CDR3 DNA: TGCAGTGCTAGTAGGTCGACAGGGCTAGTTGGGGAGCAGTACTTC. Translating it yields CSASRSTGLVGEQYF.